The rows below give T cell receptor beta chains drawn from one sample of a study of T cell responses to AZD1222 COVID-19 vaccine. This table comes from immunoSEQ multiplex PCR, and its TCRdb copy is limited to in-frame clones, with some not included. Of 150,000 or so clones listed, roughly 88% were seen once; the top ten hold around 8%. The sample here was peripheral blood, taken on day 0 of AZD1222 vaccination. These receptor sequences come from an adult in good health. The CDR3 runs from the conserved cysteine through the conserved F or W. A D gene is named only where the DNA matches it firmly. Clone size appears in some rows only: once, few, many, or a class for an expanded clone.

cdr3_nt: TGCGCCAGCAGTCAATACGGGGGAGGGGTGGGAGAGACCCAGTACTTC; cdr3_aa: CASSQYGGGVGETQYF; d_call: TRBD2; j_call: TRBJ2-5; cdr3_length: 16; v_call: TRBV23-1; clone_size: .
cdr3_nt: TGTGCCAGCAGTTCGACCGTAAACTATGGCTACACCTTC; cdr3_aa: CASSSTVNYGYTF; d_call: .; j_call: TRBJ1-2; cdr3_length: 13; v_call: TRBV12-3/TRBV12-4; clone_size: .
cdr3_nt: TGTGCCACCAGTGATTTGTTAACCGGGACAGACCAGAGGGAGCAGTTCTTC; cdr3_aa: CATSDLLTGTDQREQFF; d_call: TRBD1; j_call: TRBJ2-1; cdr3_length: 17; v_call: TRBV24-1; clone_size: .
cdr3_nt: TGTGCCACCGGTAAGGGACTCACAGATACGCAGTATTTT; cdr3_aa: CATGKGLTDTQYF; d_call: .; j_call: TRBJ2-3; cdr3_length: 13; v_call: TRBV24-1; clone_size: .
cdr3_nt: TGCGCCAGCAGCTTGGATCCAGATGTAGACTATGGCTACACCTTC; cdr3_aa: CASSLDPDVDYGYTF; d_call: .; j_call: TRBJ1-2; cdr3_length: 15; v_call: TRBV5-1; clone_size: .
cdr3_nt: TGTGCCAGCAGCCAAGTCGGGGCACTCGAGACCCAGTACTTC; cdr3_aa: CASSQVGALETQYF; d_call: .; j_call: TRBJ2-5; cdr3_length: 14; v_call: TRBV27; clone_size: .
cdr3_nt: TGTGCCAGCAGGGTACCGGCGAACACTGAAGCTTTCTTT; cdr3_aa: CASRVPANTEAFF; d_call: .; j_call: TRBJ1-1; cdr3_length: 13; v_call: TRBV7-9; clone_size: .
cdr3_nt: TGTGCCAGTAGTATCGTCGGGACAATTAACACCGGGGAGCTGTTTTTT; cdr3_aa: CASSIVGTINTGELFF; d_call: .; j_call: TRBJ2-2; cdr3_length: 16; v_call: TRBV19; clone_size: .
cdr3_nt: TGTGCCAGCAGTGAAGCGGCAGGGCTCAAGGAGACCCAGTACTTC; cdr3_aa: CASSEAAGLKETQYF; d_call: .; j_call: TRBJ2-5; cdr3_length: 15; v_call: TRBV6-1; clone_size: .
cdr3_nt: TGTGCCAGCAGCGAAGGGGAGGGATGGCAGCCCCAGCATTTT; cdr3_aa: CASSEGEGWQPQHF; d_call: .; j_call: TRBJ1-5; cdr3_length: 14; v_call: TRBV3-1/TRBV3-2; clone_size: .
cdr3_nt: TGTGCCACCAGCCCCCGGAGGGGGGCTAATCAGCCCCAGCATTTT; cdr3_aa: CATSPRRGANQPQHF; d_call: .; j_call: TRBJ1-5; cdr3_length: 15; v_call: TRBV15; clone_size: few
cdr3_nt: TGTGCCAGCAGAAGTCTAGCCAGCACCGGGGAGCTGTTTTTT; cdr3_aa: CASRSLASTGELFF; d_call: .; j_call: TRBJ2-2; cdr3_length: 14; v_call: TRBV2; clone_size: .
cdr3_nt: TGCAGCGTCTACGGTGACAGAGAGACCTACGAGCAGTACTTC; cdr3_aa: CSVYGDRETYEQYF; d_call: .; j_call: TRBJ2-7; cdr3_length: 14; v_call: TRBV29-1; clone_size: once
cdr3_nt: TGTGCCTGGAGTCCAGGACAGGGCCCGTCTTATGGCTACACCTTC; cdr3_aa: CAWSPGQGPSYGYTF; d_call: TRBD1; j_call: TRBJ1-2; cdr3_length: 15; v_call: TRBV30; clone_size: once
cdr3_nt: TGTGCCAGCGGAACTTACACTGAAGCTTTCTTT; cdr3_aa: CASGTYTEAFF; d_call: .; j_call: TRBJ1-1; cdr3_length: 11; v_call: TRBV2; clone_size: .
cdr3_nt: TGCGCCAGCAGCCCCGGCCCGGGAGGGATCACCGGGGAGCTGTTTTTT; cdr3_aa: CASSPGPGGITGELFF; d_call: TRBD2; j_call: TRBJ2-2; cdr3_length: 16; v_call: TRBV5-1; clone_size: few
cdr3_nt: TGTGCCAGCAGCTTGGACGGACTCACTGGGGAGCTGTTTTTT; cdr3_aa: CASSLDGLTGELFF; d_call: .; j_call: TRBJ2-2; cdr3_length: 14; v_call: TRBV5-4; clone_size: .
cdr3_nt: TGTGCCAGCAGCCCCCCGAGGGCTAGAGCCACCAATCAGCCCCAGCATTTT; cdr3_aa: CASSPPRARATNQPQHF; d_call: .; j_call: TRBJ1-5; cdr3_length: 17; v_call: TRBV11-2; clone_size: few
cdr3_nt: TGTGCCAGCAGCTTGGAGTCGAACAGGGCTTACGAGCAGTACTTC; cdr3_aa: CASSLESNRAYEQYF; d_call: .; j_call: TRBJ2-7; cdr3_length: 15; v_call: TRBV5-6; clone_size: .
cdr3_nt: TGTGCCAGCAGCGGCTCTGGGCAAACCACAGATACGCAGTATTTT; cdr3_aa: CASSGSGQTTDTQYF; d_call: .; j_call: TRBJ2-3; cdr3_length: 15; v_call: TRBV6-5; clone_size: .
cdr3_nt: TGTGCCATCAGTCCATATAGCGGGGGAACCACAGATACGCAGTATTTT; cdr3_aa: CAISPYSGGTTDTQYF; d_call: TRBD2; j_call: TRBJ2-3; cdr3_length: 16; v_call: TRBV10-3; clone_size: .
cdr3_nt: TGTGCCAGCAGCTCAACAATGCGGGCGACGGATGAAAAACTGTTTTTT; cdr3_aa: CASSSTMRATDEKLFF; d_call: .; j_call: TRBJ1-4; cdr3_length: 16; v_call: TRBV7-8; clone_size: .
cdr3_nt: TGTGCCAGCAGTGGTCAGACTTCAACTAATGAAAAACTGTTTTTT; cdr3_aa: CASSGQTSTNEKLFF; d_call: .; j_call: TRBJ1-4; cdr3_length: 15; v_call: TRBV2; clone_size: few
cdr3_nt: TGTGCCAGCAGCTCCGGACAGGGCATTCTCTACGAGCAGTACTTC; cdr3_aa: CASSSGQGILYEQYF; d_call: TRBD1; j_call: TRBJ2-7; cdr3_length: 15; v_call: TRBV5-4; clone_size: .
cdr3_nt: TGTGCCACCAGTGATTCATCGGTGGCCTATGGCTACACCTTC; cdr3_aa: CATSDSSVAYGYTF; d_call: .; j_call: TRBJ1-2; cdr3_length: 14; v_call: TRBV24-1; clone_size: once
cdr3_nt: TGTGCCAGCAGCATACTTTCCGTCCCCGGGGGCCTCTATGGCTACACCTTC; cdr3_aa: CASSILSVPGGLYGYTF; d_call: .; j_call: TRBJ1-2; cdr3_length: 17; v_call: TRBV28; clone_size: .
cdr3_nt: TGTGCCAGCAGCCTCGCCCAAGGGGCCTGGGGGTCCTACGAGCAGTACTTC; cdr3_aa: CASSLAQGAWGSYEQYF; d_call: .; j_call: TRBJ2-7; cdr3_length: 17; v_call: TRBV3-1/TRBV3-2; clone_size: few
cdr3_nt: TGCGCCAGGTCGGGAACCAGGCCCCAGCATTTT; cdr3_aa: CARSGTRPQHF; d_call: .; j_call: TRBJ1-5; cdr3_length: 11; v_call: TRBV10-1; clone_size: .
cdr3_nt: TGTGCCACCAGTGATTTCTATGGAGTCACAGATACGCAGTATTTT; cdr3_aa: CATSDFYGVTDTQYF; d_call: .; j_call: TRBJ2-3; cdr3_length: 15; v_call: TRBV24-1; clone_size: .
cdr3_nt: TGTGCCAGCAGTGCCGGGACTAGCGGATACAATGAGCAGTTCTTC; cdr3_aa: CASSAGTSGYNEQFF; d_call: TRBD2; j_call: TRBJ2-1; cdr3_length: 15; v_call: TRBV6-4; clone_size: .
cdr3_nt: TGTGCCACCGGTCCGGGACAGGGGGCTAAAGAGCAGTACTTC; cdr3_aa: CATGPGQGAKEQYF; d_call: TRBD1; j_call: TRBJ2-7; cdr3_length: 14; v_call: TRBV25-1; clone_size: .
cdr3_nt: TGTGCCAGCAGCTTAAGTGCGGCCACAGATACGCAGTATTTT; cdr3_aa: CASSLSAATDTQYF; d_call: .; j_call: TRBJ2-3; cdr3_length: 14; v_call: TRBV11-2; clone_size: .
cdr3_nt: TGCGCCAGCAGCTTCTTTGGGACTAGCGGAGTAGGTGATGAGCAGTTCTTC; cdr3_aa: CASSFFGTSGVGDEQFF; d_call: TRBD2; j_call: TRBJ2-1; cdr3_length: 17; v_call: TRBV5-1; clone_size: .
cdr3_nt: TGCAGCGTTGGCAGGGGCACAGATACGCAGTATTTT; cdr3_aa: CSVGRGTDTQYF; d_call: .; j_call: TRBJ2-3; cdr3_length: 12; v_call: TRBV29-1; clone_size: .
cdr3_nt: TGTGCCAGCAGACAGGGGACGCGGGACACTGAAGCTTTCTTT; cdr3_aa: CASRQGTRDTEAFF; d_call: TRBD1; j_call: TRBJ1-1; cdr3_length: 14; v_call: TRBV28; clone_size: .
cdr3_nt: TGTGCCAGCAGCTTAACGGGGGGGTTTAGCACAGATACGCAGTATTTT; cdr3_aa: CASSLTGGFSTDTQYF; d_call: TRBD2; j_call: TRBJ2-3; cdr3_length: 16; v_call: TRBV11-2; clone_size: once
cdr3_nt: TGTGCCAGCAGTGCGGCGGGGTTCATGAACACTGAAGCTTTCTTT; cdr3_aa: CASSAAGFMNTEAFF; d_call: .; j_call: TRBJ1-1; cdr3_length: 15; v_call: TRBV27; clone_size: once
cdr3_nt: TGTGCCACCAGCGACGACACGTTTAACTATGGCTACACCTTC; cdr3_aa: CATSDDTFNYGYTF; d_call: .; j_call: TRBJ1-2; cdr3_length: 14; v_call: TRBV24-1; clone_size: .
cdr3_nt: TGTGCCAGTGGAACAGGGGTTTGGGGCTACACCTTC; cdr3_aa: CASGTGVWGYTF; d_call: TRBD1; j_call: TRBJ1-2; cdr3_length: 12; v_call: TRBV19; clone_size: .
cdr3_nt: TGTGCCAGCAGTAAAGCGGGTTTGGATGAGCAGTTCTTC; cdr3_aa: CASSKAGLDEQFF; d_call: .; j_call: TRBJ2-1; cdr3_length: 13; v_call: TRBV12-3/TRBV12-4; clone_size: .
cdr3_nt: TGTGCCAGCAGCCTACGGACAGGGAGCTCCTACGAGCAGTACTTC; cdr3_aa: CASSLRTGSSYEQYF; d_call: TRBD1; j_call: TRBJ2-7; cdr3_length: 15; v_call: TRBV3-1/TRBV3-2; clone_size: .